The source of this T cell receptor beta chain is a study of T cell repertoires in cytomegalovirus infection. MiXCR was run by TCRdb on the reads, yielding one entry per CDR3 protein. Among 85,000 to 130,000 distinct CDR3 sequences listed, more than 20% were seen once. A note on this clonotype: The junction departs from the called germline gene at one end, perhaps through a read error.

Germline-derived CDR1 and CDR2 are MNHNY and SVGAGI (reference sequence). The CDR3 sequence is 15 residues long. The sequence derives from a human donor in good health (CMV status not recorded). Some clones in this sample may be carry-over from other donors' samples. The chain combines TRBV6-6 with TRBJ2-5; D is possibly TRBD2 (5 bases). The sample comprised CD8+ T cells from PBMCs. The chain's CDR3 is CASSHSGIPQETQYF. The CDR3 region has the DNA TGTGCCAGCAGTCACTCGGGAATACCTCAAGAGACCCAGTACTTC.